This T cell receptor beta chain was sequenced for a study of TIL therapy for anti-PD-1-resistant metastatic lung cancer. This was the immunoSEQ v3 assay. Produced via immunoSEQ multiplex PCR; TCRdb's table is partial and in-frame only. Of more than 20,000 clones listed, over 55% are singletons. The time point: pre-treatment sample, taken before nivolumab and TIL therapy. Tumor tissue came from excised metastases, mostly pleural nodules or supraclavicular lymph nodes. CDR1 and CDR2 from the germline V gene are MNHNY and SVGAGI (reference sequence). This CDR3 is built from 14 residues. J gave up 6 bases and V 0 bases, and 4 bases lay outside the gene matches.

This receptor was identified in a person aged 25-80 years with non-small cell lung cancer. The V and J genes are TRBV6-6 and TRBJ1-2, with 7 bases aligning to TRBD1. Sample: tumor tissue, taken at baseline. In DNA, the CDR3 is TGTGCCAGCAGTTACTCTCAGGGGACAGATGGCTACACCTTC. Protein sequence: CASSYSQGTDGYTF.